One sample yielded the 17 T cell receptor beta chains listed below, sequenced in a study of blood T cell repertoires in COVID-19. Profiling relied on immunoSEQ multiplex PCR, and the TCRdb table lists in-frame clones only, not all of them. The data hold about 170,000 clones, with 79% observed a single time. Sequenced input: PBMCs or T cells enriched from blood (not recorded which). These receptor sequences come from a woman aged 70-85 years in a cohort exposed to, infected with or recovered from COVID-19 (not recorded which).

This clone has only one observation. V gene TRBV28 combines with J gene TRBJ1-4; a weak D match, TRBD1 (5 bases). Trimming pared 5 bases from V and 5 bases from J, leaving 18 bases between. CDR3 length: 16 residues. Per the germline V gene, CDR1 is MDHEN and CDR2 is SYDVKM. The DNA for the CDR3 is TGTGCCAGCAGTGAGCCCTTCGGGGGGAAGAATGAAAAACTGTTTTTT. It encodes CASSEPFGGKNEKLFF.

The chain links TRBV6-2 or TRBV6-3 to TRBJ2-3, with 14 nucleotides matching TRBD2. This CDR3 is built from 16 residues. Trimming removed 5 bases from V and 4 bases from J; junction bases left unmatched: 5. Germline values: CDR1 MNHEY, CDR2 SVGEGT. CDR3 in amino acids: CASSGRLAGGPDTQYF. The CDR3 nucleotides are TGTGCCAGCAGTGGAAGACTAGCGGGAGGGCCAGATACGCAGTATTTT.

This chain uses TRBV30 with TRBJ1-3; weak D call: TRBD1 (6 bases). Per germline, CDR1 GTSNPN and CDR2 SVGIG (reference sequence). This CDR3 region has 14 residues. V dropped 2 bases and J dropped 0 bases, with 8 bases sitting between them. CDR3 residues: CAWSPDSSGNTIYF. CDR3 coding DNA: TGTGCCTGGAGTCCGGACAGCTCTGGAAACACCATATATTTT.

The chain recombines TRBV5-1 with TRBJ2-7; TRBD1 aligns across 7 bases. Trimming at V came to 2 bases and at J to 4 bases, leaving 9 bases not matched to a gene. Germline V gives CDR1 SGHRS, CDR2 YFSETQ. The CDR3 totals 15 residues. The CDR3 DNA reads as TGCGCCAGCAGCTTCATGTACCCAGGGGGTTACGAGCAGTACTTC. This sequence encodes CASSFMYPGGYEQYF.

The chain carries TRBV5-1 and TRBJ2-7; TRBD2 matches at 9 bases. CDR3 size: 14 residues. Germline V lookup: CDR1 SGHRS, CDR2 YFSETQ. The V and J ends lost 7 bases and 5 bases, in that order; junction bases with no gene match: 10. In DNA form, the CDR3 reads TGCGCCAGCGGGTTTGCGGGGGGGAATCACGAGCAGTACTTC. Amino acid sequence: CASGFAGGNHEQYF.

This chain joins TRBV25-1 and TRBJ2-7; 12 nucleotides match TRBD1. The CDR3 runs 15 residues. The V segment lost 6 bases and the J segment 4 bases; nucleotides outside the gene matches: 7. Germline CDR1 reads MGHDK; CDR2 reads SYGVNS. The CDR3 sequence: CASSYGTGGLYEQYF. The DNA of the CDR3 is TGTGCCAGCAGCTACGGGACAGGGGGCTTGTACGAGCAGTACTTC.

The J gene is TRBJ2-2, the V gene TRBV4-2, with 7 nucleotides matching TRBD2. V gave up 0 bases and J gave up 7 bases; unmatched junction bases: 8. The CDR3 covers 16 residues. The germline CDR1 and CDR2 sequences are LGHNA and YNFKEQ. CDR3 sequence: CASSQEPSGLYGELFF. The CDR3, as DNA: TGTGCCAGCAGCCAAGAGCCTAGCGGTTTGTACGGGGAGCTGTTTTTT.

The genes are TRBV4-1 and TRBJ2-1; 8 nucleotides line up with TRBD2. Germline CDR1 is MGHRA and CDR2 is YSYEKL. The CDR3 extends over 15 amino acids. The J segment lost 4 bases and the V segment lost 1 base, leaving 3 bases of the junction unmatched. CDR3 DNA sequence: TGCGCCAGCAGCCAAGTAGCGGGAACGTACAATGAGCAGTTCTTC. It is translated as CASSQVAGTYNEQFF.

V is TRBV19 and J is TRBJ1-5; D uncertain. V lost 5 bases and J lost 7, with 12 bases in between. The CDR3 covers 13 residues. Germline V CDR1 and CDR2: LNHDA, SQIVND (reference sequence). CDR3 nucleotides: TGTGCCAGTAGTTCAATTGGAGCCCAGCCCCAGCATTTT. This encodes CASSSIGAQPQHF.

The chain combines TRBV18 with TRBJ1-3; D gene uncertain. Trimming left V 5 bases short and J 2 bases short, with 13 bases between. The CDR3 runs 15 residues. CDR1 and CDR2 (germline): KGHSH, LQKENI. This CDR3 reads CASSTGDSTGNTIYF. The CDR3 DNA is TGTGCCAGCTCAACCGGGGATTCGACTGGAAACACCATATATTTT. Drawing the rest from reference TRBV18 and TRBJ1-3, the complete variable domain is NAGVMQNPRHLVRRRGQEARLRCSPMKGHSHVYWYRQLPEEGLKFMVYLQKENIIDESGMPKERFSAEFPKEGPSILRIQQVVRGDSAAYFCASSTGDSTGNTIYFGEGSWLTVV.

The CDR3 DNA follows: TGTGCCAGCAGTCAGGGCACTAATGAAAAACTGTTTTTT. Translated, it gives CASSQGTNEKLFF. The chain has TRBV2 and TRBJ1-4, with TRBD1 as a possible D gene (5 bases). CDR3 length: 13 residues. The germline CDR1 and CDR2 sequences are SNHLY and FYNNEI. V was cut by 5 bases and J by 2 bases, with 6 bases left in between.

The CDR3 protein is CASSIRDSVFSNQPQHF. As DNA, the CDR3 is TGTGCCAGTAGTATCCGGGACAGCGTATTTAGCAATCAGCCCCAGCATTTT. V usage is TRBV19 and J usage is TRBJ1-5; 7 bases line up with TRBD1. V was pared by 3 bases and J by 0 bases, with 8 bases of the junction left unmatched. CDR1 LNHDA and CDR2 SQIVND come from the germline V gene (reference sequence). The CDR3 is made up of 17 amino acids.

The chain is built from TRBV2 and TRBJ1-4, with TRBD1 as a possible D gene (6 bases). CDR1 and CDR2 from the germline V gene are SNHLY and FYNNEI. The V end was cut by 4 bases, the J end by 0 bases, with 12 bases between. There are 16 residues in the CDR3. In DNA, the CDR3 is TGTGCCAGCAGTGTAAATCAGGGGTCAACTAATGAAAAACTGTTTTTT. Protein: CASSVNQGSTNEKLFF.

This chain uses TRBV10-3 with TRBJ1-5; 7 nucleotides agree with TRBD1. The CDR3 consists of 16 residues. Germline CDR1 and CDR2: ENHRY and SYGVKD. V lost 6 bases to trimming and J lost 8 bases; unmatched junction nucleotides: 16. CDR3 loop: CAIRPRDSKGKEPQHF. The CDR3 DNA sequence: TGTGCCATCAGACCACGGGACAGTAAGGGTAAAGAGCCCCAGCATTTT.

This chain uses TRBV9 with TRBJ2-2, with a possible D match to TRBD1 (5 bases). Germline V gene sequence: CDR1 SGDLS, CDR2 YYNGEE. CDR3 length equals 15 residues. Deletions cut 4 bases from V and 0 bases from J, with 10 bases between. CDR3 sequence reads: CASSFRGSNTGELFF. CDR3 coding DNA: TGTGCCAGCAGCTTTAGGGGTTCGAACACCGGGGAGCTGTTTTTT. Drawing the rest from reference TRBV9 and TRBJ2-2, the complete variable domain is DSGVTQTPKHLITATGQRVTLRCSPRSGDLSVYWYQQSLDQGLQFLIQYYNGEERAKGNILERFSAQQFPDLHSELNLSSLELGDSALYFCASSFRGSNTGELFFGEGSRLTVL.

The sample holds a few counts of this clone. The chain combines TRBV28 with TRBJ1-1; weak D call: TRBD1 (6 bases). The CDR3 sequence is 12 residues long. Germline values: CDR1 MDHEN, CDR2 SYDVKM. Trimming removed 5 bases at V and 12 bases at J, with 16 bases between. Here the CDR3 DNA reads TGTGCCAGCAGTCCCAAGGGGGAGAGAACTTTCTTT. It codes for CASSPKGERTFF.

This sequence joins TRBV7-9 and TRBJ1-2, with 7 bases aligning to TRBD1. The ends lost 0 bases at V and 4 bases at J; junction bases unmatched: 5. The CDR3 loop spans 15 amino acids. From germline, CDR1 is SEHNR and CDR2 FQNEAQ (reference sequence). The CDR3 here is CASSLAQGVGYGYTF. The DNA of the CDR3 is TGTGCCAGCAGCTTAGCGCAGGGGGTGGGCTATGGCTACACCTTC. Looking up the rest from reference TRBV7-9 and TRBJ1-2 gives the full variable domain: DTGVSQNPRHKITKRGQNVTFRCDPISEHNRLYWYRQTLGQGPEFLTYFQNEAQLEKSRLLSDRFSAERPKGSFSTLEIQRTEQGDSAMYLCASSLAQGVGYGYTFGSGTRLTVV.